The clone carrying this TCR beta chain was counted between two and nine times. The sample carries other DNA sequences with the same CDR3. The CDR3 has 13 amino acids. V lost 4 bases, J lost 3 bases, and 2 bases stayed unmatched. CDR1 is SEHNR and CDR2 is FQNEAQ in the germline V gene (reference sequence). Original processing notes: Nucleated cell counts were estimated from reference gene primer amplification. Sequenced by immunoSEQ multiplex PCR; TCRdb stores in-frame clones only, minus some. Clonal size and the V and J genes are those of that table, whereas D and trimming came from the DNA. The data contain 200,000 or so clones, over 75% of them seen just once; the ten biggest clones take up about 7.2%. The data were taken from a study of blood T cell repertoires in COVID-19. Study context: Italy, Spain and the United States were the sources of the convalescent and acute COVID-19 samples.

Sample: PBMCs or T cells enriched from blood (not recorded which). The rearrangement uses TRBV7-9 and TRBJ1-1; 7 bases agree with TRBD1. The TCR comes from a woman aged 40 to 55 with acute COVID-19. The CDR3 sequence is CASSSQGDTEAFF. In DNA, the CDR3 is TGTGCCAGCAGCTCGCAGGGGGACACTGAAGCTTTCTTT.